This TCR beta chain derives from a study of T cell responses to AZD1222 COVID-19 vaccine. Overall study findings and caveats: Females made up more of the donors, who were largely white British, and clonal diversity may have come out too low. There were repertoire samples only from the period after the peak T cell response.

Method: immunoSEQ multiplex PCR; TCRdb's copy keeps in-frame clones and lacks some. The sample contains approximately 150,000 clones, approximately 89% of which appear only once. Comment on this clone: Its antigen is not identified.

Second-dose groups at about 4 or about 12 weeks were pooled. Material: peripheral blood, obtained 28 days after the second AZD1222 dose. This sequence originates from an adult who received the AZD1222 COVID-19 vaccine.

The chain's CDR3 is CASRMMTGTNQPQHF. The CDR3 DNA is TGTGCCAGCAGAATGATGACAGGAACGAATCAGCCCCAGCATTTT. The rearrangement joins TRBV2 to TRBJ1-5; D is perhaps TRBD1 (6 bases). The ends were cut back, 6 bases at V and 4 bases at J, with 16 bases in the middle. Per the germline V gene, CDR1 is SNHLY and CDR2 is FYNNEI. The CDR3 runs to 15 residues.